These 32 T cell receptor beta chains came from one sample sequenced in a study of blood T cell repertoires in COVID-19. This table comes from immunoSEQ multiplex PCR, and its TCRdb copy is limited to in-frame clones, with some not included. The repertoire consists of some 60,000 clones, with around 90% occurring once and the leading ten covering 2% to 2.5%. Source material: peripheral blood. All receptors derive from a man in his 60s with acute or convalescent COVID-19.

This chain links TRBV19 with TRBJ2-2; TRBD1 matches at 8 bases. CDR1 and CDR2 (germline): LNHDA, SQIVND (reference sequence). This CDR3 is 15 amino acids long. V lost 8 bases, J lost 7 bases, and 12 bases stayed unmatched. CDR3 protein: CASSMDRVGIGELFF. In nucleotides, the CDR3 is TGTGCCAGTTCCATGGACAGGGTAGGCATCGGGGAGCTGTTTTTT.

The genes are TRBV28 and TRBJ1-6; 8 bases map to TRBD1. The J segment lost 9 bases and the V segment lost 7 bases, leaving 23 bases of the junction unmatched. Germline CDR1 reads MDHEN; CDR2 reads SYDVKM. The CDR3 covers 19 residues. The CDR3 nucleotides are TGTGCCAGCACCCTCCGGGACAGGTCCTACCGCCGGAGTTTTTCACCCCTCCACTTT. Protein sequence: CASTLRDRSYRRSFSPLHF.

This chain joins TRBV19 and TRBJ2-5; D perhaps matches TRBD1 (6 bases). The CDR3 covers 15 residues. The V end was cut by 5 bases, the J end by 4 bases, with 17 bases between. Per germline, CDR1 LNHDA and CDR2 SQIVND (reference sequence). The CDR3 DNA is TGTGCCAGTAGTGCAGGGGCTCCCCCCCCAGAGACCCAGTACTTC. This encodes CASSAGAPPPETQYF.

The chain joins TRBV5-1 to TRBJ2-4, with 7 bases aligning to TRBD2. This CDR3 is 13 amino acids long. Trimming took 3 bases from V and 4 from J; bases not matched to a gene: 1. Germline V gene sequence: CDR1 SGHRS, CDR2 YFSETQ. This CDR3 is CASSSSGKNIQYF. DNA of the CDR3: TGCGCCAGCAGCTCTAGCGGAAAAAACATTCAGTACTTC. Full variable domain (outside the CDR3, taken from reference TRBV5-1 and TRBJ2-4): KAGVTQTPRYLIKTRGQQVTLSCSPISGHRSVSWYQQTPGQGLQFLFEYFSETQRNKGNFPGRFSGRQFSNSRSEMNVSTLELGDSALYLCASSSSGKNIQYFGAGTRLSVL.

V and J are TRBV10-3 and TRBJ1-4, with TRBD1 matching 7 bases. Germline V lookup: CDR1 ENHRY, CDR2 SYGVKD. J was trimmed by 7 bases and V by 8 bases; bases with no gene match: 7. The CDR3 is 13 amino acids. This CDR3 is CAIRQGEGEKLFF. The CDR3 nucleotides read TGTGCCATCCGACAGGGTGAGGGTGAAAAACTGTTTTTT.

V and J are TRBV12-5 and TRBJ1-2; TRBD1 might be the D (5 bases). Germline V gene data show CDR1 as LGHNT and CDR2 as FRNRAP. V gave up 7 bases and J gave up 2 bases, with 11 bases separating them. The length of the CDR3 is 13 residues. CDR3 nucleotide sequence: TGTGCTAGTGCCCCTCCAGGGAACTATGGCTACACCTTC. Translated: CASAPPGNYGYTF.

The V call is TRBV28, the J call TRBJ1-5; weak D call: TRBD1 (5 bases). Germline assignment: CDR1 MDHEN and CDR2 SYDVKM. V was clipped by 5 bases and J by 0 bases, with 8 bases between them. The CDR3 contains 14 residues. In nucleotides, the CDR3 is TGTGCCAGCAGTGCGGGGCATAGCAATCAGCCCCAGCATTTT. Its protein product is CASSAGHSNQPQHF.

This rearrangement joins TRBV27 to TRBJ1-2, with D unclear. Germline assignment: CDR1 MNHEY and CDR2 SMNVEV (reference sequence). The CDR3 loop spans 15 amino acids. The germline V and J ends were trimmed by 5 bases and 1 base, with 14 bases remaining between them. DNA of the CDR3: TGTGCCAGCAGTCCCAGCGGCAGCTATAACTATGGCTACACCTTC. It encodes CASSPSGSYNYGYTF.

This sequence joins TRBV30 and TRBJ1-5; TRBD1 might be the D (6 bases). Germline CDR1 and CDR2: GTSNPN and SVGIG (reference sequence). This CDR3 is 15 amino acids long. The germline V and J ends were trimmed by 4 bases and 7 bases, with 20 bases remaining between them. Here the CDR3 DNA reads TGTGCCTGGACCCGAGGTTCAGGGGTCGGGCAGCCCCAGCATTTT. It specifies CAWTRGSGVGQPQHF.

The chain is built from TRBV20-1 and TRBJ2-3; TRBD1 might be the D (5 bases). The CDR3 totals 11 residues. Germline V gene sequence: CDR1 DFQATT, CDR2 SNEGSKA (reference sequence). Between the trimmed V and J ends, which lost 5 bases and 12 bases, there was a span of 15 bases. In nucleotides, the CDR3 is TGCAGTGCTCCTGGGGCCACCTCCCAGTATTTT. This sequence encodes CSAPGATSQYF.

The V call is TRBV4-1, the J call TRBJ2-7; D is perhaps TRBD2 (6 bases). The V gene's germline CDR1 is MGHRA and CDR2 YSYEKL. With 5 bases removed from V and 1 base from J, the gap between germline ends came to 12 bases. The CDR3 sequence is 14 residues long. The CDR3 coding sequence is TGCGCCAGCAGCTCTTTCGGGAGTTCCTACGAGCAGTACTTC. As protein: CASSSFGSSYEQYF.

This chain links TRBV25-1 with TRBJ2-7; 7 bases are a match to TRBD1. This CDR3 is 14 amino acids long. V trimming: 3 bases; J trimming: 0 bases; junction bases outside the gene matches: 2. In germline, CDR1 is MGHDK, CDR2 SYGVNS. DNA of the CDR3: TGTGCCAGCAGTGAGTGGGACAGCTCCTACGAGCAGTACTTC. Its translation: CASSEWDSSYEQYF.

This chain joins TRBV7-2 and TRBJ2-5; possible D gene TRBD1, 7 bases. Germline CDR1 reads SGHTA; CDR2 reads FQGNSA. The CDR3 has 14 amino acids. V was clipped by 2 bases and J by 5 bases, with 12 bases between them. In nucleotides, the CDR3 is TGTGCCAGCAGCTTACAGGGGGGTCCTGAGACCCAGTACTTC. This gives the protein CASSLQGGPETQYF.

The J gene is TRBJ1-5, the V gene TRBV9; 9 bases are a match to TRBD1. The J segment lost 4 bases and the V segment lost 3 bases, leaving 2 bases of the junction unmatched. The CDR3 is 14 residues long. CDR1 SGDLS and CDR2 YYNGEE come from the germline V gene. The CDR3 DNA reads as TGTGCCAGCAGCGCCGGACAGGGGAATCAGCCCCAGCATTTT. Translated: CASSAGQGNQPQHF.

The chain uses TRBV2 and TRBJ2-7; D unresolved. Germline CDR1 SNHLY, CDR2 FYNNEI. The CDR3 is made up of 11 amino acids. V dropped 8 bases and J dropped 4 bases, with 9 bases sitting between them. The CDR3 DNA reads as TGTGCCAGCCGCGGATTGTACGAGCAGTACTTC. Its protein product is CASRGLYEQYF. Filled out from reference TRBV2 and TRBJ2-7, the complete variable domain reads EPEVTQTPSHQVTQMGQEVILRCVPISNHLYFYWYRQILGQKVEFLVSFYNNEISEKSEIFDDQFSVERPDGSNFTLKIRSTKLEDSAMYFCASRGLYEQYFGPGTRLTVT.

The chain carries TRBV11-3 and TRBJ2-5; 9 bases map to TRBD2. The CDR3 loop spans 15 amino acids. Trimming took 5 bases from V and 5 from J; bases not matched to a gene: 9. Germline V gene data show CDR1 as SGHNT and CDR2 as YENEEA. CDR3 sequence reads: CASSPGTSREETQYF. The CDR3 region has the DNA TGTGCCAGCAGCCCCGGGACTAGCCGTGAGGAGACCCAGTACTTC.

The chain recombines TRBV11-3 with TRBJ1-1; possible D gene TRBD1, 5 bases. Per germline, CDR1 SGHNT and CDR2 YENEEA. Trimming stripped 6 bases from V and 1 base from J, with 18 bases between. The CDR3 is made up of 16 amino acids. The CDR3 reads CASSPNGGYSNTEAFF. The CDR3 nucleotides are TGTGCCAGCAGTCCGAACGGGGGGTACTCGAACACTGAAGCTTTCTTT.

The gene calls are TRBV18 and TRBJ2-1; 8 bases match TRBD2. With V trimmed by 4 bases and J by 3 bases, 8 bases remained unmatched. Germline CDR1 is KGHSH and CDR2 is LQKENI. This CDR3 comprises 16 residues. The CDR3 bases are TGTGCCAGCTCACGAACCGGGACTAGTGGCTACAATGAGCAGTTCTTC. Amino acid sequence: CASSRTGTSGYNEQFF.

The CDR3 DNA reads as TGTGCCAGCAGCCCACGCCGTTTCCCGCGAATCGAACCCCAGCATTTT. This codes for CASSPRRFPRIEPQHF. The chain is built from TRBV28 and TRBJ1-5; D is unresolved. V gave up 6 bases and J gave up 10 bases, with 25 bases separating them. Germline-derived CDR1 and CDR2 are MDHEN and SYDVKM. This CDR3 is built from 16 residues.

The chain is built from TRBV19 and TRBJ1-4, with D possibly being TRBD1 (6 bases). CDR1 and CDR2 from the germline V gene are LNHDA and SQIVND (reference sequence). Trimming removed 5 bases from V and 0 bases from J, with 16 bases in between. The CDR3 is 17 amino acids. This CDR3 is CASSAYRDSSTNEKLFF. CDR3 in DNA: TGTGCCAGTAGTGCGTACAGGGATTCTTCAACTAATGAAAAACTGTTTTTT.

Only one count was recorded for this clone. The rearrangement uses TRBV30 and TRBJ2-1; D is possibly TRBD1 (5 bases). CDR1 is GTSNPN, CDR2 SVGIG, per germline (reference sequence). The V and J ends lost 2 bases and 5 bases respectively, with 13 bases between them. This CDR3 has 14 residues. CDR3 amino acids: CAWSSSIRDNEQFF. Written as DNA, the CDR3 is TGTGCCTGGAGTTCCTCGATCAGGGACAATGAGCAGTTCTTC. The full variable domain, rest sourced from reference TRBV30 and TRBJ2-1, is SQTIHQWPATLVQPVGSPLSLECTVEGTSNPNLYWYRQAAGRGLQLLFYSVGIGQISSEVPQNLSASRPQDRQFILSSKKLLLSDSGFYLCAWSSSIRDNEQFFGPGTRLTVL.

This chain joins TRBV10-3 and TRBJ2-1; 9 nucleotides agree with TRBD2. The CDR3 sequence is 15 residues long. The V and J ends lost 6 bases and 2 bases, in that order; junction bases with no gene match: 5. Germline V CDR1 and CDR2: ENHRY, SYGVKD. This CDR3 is CAISVAGETYNEQFF. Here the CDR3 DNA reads TGTGCCATCAGCGTAGCGGGAGAAACCTACAATGAGCAGTTCTTC.

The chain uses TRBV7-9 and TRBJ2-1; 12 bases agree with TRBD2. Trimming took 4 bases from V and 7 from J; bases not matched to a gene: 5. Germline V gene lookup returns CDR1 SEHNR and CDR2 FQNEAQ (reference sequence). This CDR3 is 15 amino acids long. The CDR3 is CASSSTSGSGNEQFF. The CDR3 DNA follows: TGTGCCAGCAGCTCGACTAGCGGGAGCGGTAATGAGCAGTTCTTC.

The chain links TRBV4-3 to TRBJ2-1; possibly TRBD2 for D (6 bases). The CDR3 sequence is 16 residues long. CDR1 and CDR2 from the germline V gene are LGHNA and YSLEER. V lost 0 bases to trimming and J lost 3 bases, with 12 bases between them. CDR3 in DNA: TGCGCCAGCAGCCAAGACCGGGACGGGGGCTACAATGAGCAGTTCTTC. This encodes CASSQDRDGGYNEQFF.

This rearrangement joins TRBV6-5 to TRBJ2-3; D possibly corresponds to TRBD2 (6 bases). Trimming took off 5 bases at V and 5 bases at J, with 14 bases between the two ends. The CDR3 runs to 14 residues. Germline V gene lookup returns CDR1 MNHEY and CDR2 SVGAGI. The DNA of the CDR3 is TGTGCCAGCAGTCCCTGGAGGGCCCAAGATACGCAGTATTTT. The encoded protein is CASSPWRAQDTQYF.

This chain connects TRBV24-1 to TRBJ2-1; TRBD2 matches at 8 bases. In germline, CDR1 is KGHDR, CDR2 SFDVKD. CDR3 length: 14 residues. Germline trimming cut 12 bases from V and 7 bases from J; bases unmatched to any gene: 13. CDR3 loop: CAPFGRDLKNEQFF. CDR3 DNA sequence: TGTGCCCCCTTCGGGAGGGACCTGAAGAATGAGCAGTTCTTC.

The DNA of the CDR3 is TGTGCCAGCAAGGGGGTAAATCAGCCCCAGCATTTT. This translates into CASKGVNQPQHF. V and J are TRBV12-3 or TRBV12-4 and TRBJ1-5; D possibly corresponds to TRBD1 (6 bases). V was trimmed by 7 bases and J by 4 bases, leaving 8 bases between them. CDR3 length: 12 amino acids.

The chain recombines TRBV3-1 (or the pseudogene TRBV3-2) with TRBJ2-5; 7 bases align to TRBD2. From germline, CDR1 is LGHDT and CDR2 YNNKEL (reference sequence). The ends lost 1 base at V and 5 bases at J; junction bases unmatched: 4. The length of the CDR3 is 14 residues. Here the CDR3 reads CASSQVRGGETQYF. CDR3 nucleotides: TGTGCCAGCAGCCAAGTAAGGGGAGGGGAGACCCAGTACTTC.

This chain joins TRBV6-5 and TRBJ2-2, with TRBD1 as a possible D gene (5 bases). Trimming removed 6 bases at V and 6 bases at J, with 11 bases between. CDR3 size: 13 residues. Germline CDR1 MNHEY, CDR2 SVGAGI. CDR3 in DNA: TGTGCCAGCAGATCAGGGTTGGCCGGGGAGCTGTTTTTT. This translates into CASRSGLAGELFF.

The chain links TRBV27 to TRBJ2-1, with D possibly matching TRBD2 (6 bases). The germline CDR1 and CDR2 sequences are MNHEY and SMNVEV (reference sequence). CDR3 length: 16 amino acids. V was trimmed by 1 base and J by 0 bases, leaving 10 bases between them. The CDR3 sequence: CASSLYGSDSYNEQFF. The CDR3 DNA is TGTGCCAGCAGTTTATACGGGAGTGACTCCTACAATGAGCAGTTCTTC.

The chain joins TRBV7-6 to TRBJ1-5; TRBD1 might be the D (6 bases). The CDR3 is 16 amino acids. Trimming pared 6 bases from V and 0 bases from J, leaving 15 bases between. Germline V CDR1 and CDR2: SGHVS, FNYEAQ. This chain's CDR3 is CASRHRTAHSNQPQHF. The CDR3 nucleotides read TGTGCCAGCAGACACCGGACAGCTCATAGCAATCAGCCCCAGCATTTT.

CDR3 sequence reads: CASSPGLAGGNEQFF. In nucleotides, the CDR3 is TGCGCCAGCAGCCCGGGACTAGCGGGAGGGAATGAGCAGTTCTTC. The chain links TRBV5-1 to TRBJ2-1; 16 bases agree with TRBD2. After removal of 4 bases from V and 7 bases from J, the junction contained 2 bases not matched to a gene. Germline CDR1 reads SGHRS; CDR2 reads YFSETQ. There are 15 residues in the CDR3.